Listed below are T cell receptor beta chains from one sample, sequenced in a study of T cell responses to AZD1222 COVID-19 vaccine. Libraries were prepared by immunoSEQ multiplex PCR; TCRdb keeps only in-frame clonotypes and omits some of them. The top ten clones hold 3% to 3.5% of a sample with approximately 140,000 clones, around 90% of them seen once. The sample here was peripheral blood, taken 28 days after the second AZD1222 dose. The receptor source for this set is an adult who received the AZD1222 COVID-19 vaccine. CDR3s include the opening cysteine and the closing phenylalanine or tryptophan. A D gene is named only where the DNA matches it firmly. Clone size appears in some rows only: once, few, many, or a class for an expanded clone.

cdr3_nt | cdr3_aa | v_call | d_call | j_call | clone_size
TGTGCCAGCTCACCACAAATGGACAGCTCGGTCGAGCAGTACTTC | CASSPQMDSSVEQYF | TRBV18 | - | TRBJ2-7 | -
TGCGCCAGCTCCCCTGTCAGCTCCTACGAGCAGTACTTC | CASSPVSSYEQYF | TRBV5-1 | - | TRBJ2-7 | -
TGTGCCAGCAGCCAAGTCAGCAATGAGCAGTTCTTC | CASSQVSNEQFF | TRBV3-1/TRBV3-2 | - | TRBJ2-1 | -
TGTGCCAGCAGCCAAGGACGAGGGCTGAGCTCCTATAATTCACCCCTCCACTTT | CASSQGRGLSSYNSPLHF | TRBV3-1/TRBV3-2 | - | TRBJ1-6 | -
TGTGCCAGCAGCTTCCAGCTAGCGGGAGTGGAGCAGTACTTC | CASSFQLAGVEQYF | TRBV11-2 | TRBD2 | TRBJ2-7 | -
TGTGCCAGCAGACTTATGGTGGGAGATAATTCACCCCTCCACTTT | CASRLMVGDNSPLHF | TRBV6-4 | - | TRBJ1-6 | -
TGTGCCAGCAGTGCCCGGGACAGGGGACGGATTGGCTCTGGAAACACCATATATTTT | CASSARDRGRIGSGNTIYF | TRBV6-2/TRBV6-3 | TRBD1 | TRBJ1-3 | -
TGTGCCAGTAGTATAGATTTTGGGGGCTACGAGCAGTACTTC | CASSIDFGGYEQYF | TRBV19 | - | TRBJ2-7 | -
TGTGCCAGCAGTGGGGGCCTAGCGGGGTTCTCCTACGAGCAGTACTTC | CASSGGLAGFSYEQYF | TRBV6-1 | TRBD2 | TRBJ2-7 | -
TGCAGTGCCCCAAGGGCTGGTGGCTACACCTTC | CSAPRAGGYTF | TRBV20-1 | - | TRBJ1-2 | -
TGTGCCAGCAACAGTGGGCCGAACACTGAAGCTTTCTTT | CASNSGPNTEAFF | TRBV9 | - | TRBJ1-1 | -
TGTGCCAGCAGCTTATCTCCCGAAAACACTGAAGCTTTCTTT | CASSLSPENTEAFF | TRBV7-9 | - | TRBJ1-1 | -
TGTGCCTGGAGTGTGGGACTAGCGACCGGGGAGCTGTTTTTT | CAWSVGLATGELFF | TRBV30 | TRBD2 | TRBJ2-2 | -
TGTGCCAGCAGTTTCATAGCGGGAGTTTCCTACAATGAGCAGTTCTTC | CASSFIAGVSYNEQFF | TRBV27 | TRBD2 | TRBJ2-1 | -
TGTGCCAGCCGAAAATACAGGGACACTGAAGCTTTCTTT | CASRKYRDTEAFF | TRBV11-2 | - | TRBJ1-1 | -
TGTGCCAGCAGGGTGACCAGCAATCAGCCCCAGCATTTT | CASRVTSNQPQHF | TRBV6-5 | - | TRBJ1-5 | -
TGTGCCAGCTCACCAGTCGGTTTTGGAAACACCATATATTTT | CASSPVGFGNTIYF | TRBV18 | - | TRBJ1-3 | -
TGTGCCAGCAGCCAGGGGGCCAAAAACATTCAGTACTTC | CASSQGAKNIQYF | TRBV7-9 | - | TRBJ2-4 | -
TGTGCCAGCGGCGCGGCAGGCACTGAAGCTTTCTTT | CASGAAGTEAFF | TRBV14 | - | TRBJ1-1 | -
TGTGCCAGCAGCCCCGGTCCGGCGGTTGGCTACACCTTC | CASSPGPAVGYTF | TRBV12-3/TRBV12-4 | - | TRBJ1-2 | few
TGTGCCAGCAGTGAAGCCGTCGGAGCCCCTGAACTGTTTTTT | CASSEAVGAPELFF | TRBV6-1 | - | TRBJ1-4 | -
TGTGCCAGCTCACCAGAAATTCCCGCGAACACCGGGGAGCTGTTTTTT | CASSPEIPANTGELFF | TRBV18 | - | TRBJ2-2 | -
TGTGCCAGCAGCTCCGGCGGGGCCTACGAGCAGTACTTC | CASSSGGAYEQYF | TRBV5-4 | - | TRBJ2-7 | -
TGTGCCAGCAGCCAAGAGAGGCATGAGCAGTTCTTC | CASSQERHEQFF | TRBV4-2 | - | TRBJ2-1 | -
TGTGCCAGCAGTGGTTCGGGGGGCCCCGGGGGACAGCCCCAGCATTTT | CASSGSGGPGGQPQHF | TRBV2 | - | TRBJ1-5 | once
TGCGCCAGCAGCTTGGGGATAGCGGGAGGAACCGGGGAGCTGTTTTTT | CASSLGIAGGTGELFF | TRBV5-1 | TRBD2 | TRBJ2-2 | -
TGTGCCAGCAGCCCCGGGGGGGGACAGGGCCTATTTGATCAGCCCCAGCATTTT | CASSPGGGQGLFDQPQHF | TRBV7-9 | TRBD1 | TRBJ1-5 | -
TGTGCCAGCAGCTTAGAAAGGGGCCTTGAAGCTTTCTTT | CASSLERGLEAFF | TRBV7-9 | - | TRBJ1-1 | -
TGTGCCAGCAGTTACCAATTCGGACAGGAACTAGCCAAAAACATTCAGTACTTC | CASSYQFGQELAKNIQYF | TRBV6-2/TRBV6-3 | TRBD1 | TRBJ2-4 | -
TGTGCCAGCAGCGTAGGAGGGTGGAACACCATATATTTT | CASSVGGWNTIYF | TRBV9 | - | TRBJ1-3 | -
TGTGCCAGCAGCGCCCTCCCTCCTGGAGGATTCGCGAACACCGGGGAGCTGTTTTTT | CASSALPPGGFANTGELFF | TRBV9 | - | TRBJ2-2 | -
TGTGCCAGCAGTTTTGGTGCCTACAATGAGCAGTTCTTC | CASSFGAYNEQFF | TRBV12-3/TRBV12-4 | - | TRBJ2-1 | -
TGTGCCAGCAGTCTGACCCGGGGAAGTTCACCCCTCCACTTT | CASSLTRGSSPLHF | TRBV27 | - | TRBJ1-6 | -
TGTGCCAGCAGCGCGAGGACAGGCTCTGGAAACACCATATATTTT | CASSARTGSGNTIYF | TRBV9 | TRBD1 | TRBJ1-3 | -
TGTGCAAGTCGCTTAGAGGTGCCCTCCTACGAGCAGTACTTC | CASRLEVPSYEQYF | TRBV12-2 | - | TRBJ2-7 | -
TGTGCCAGTAGTCCTCTCTCCGGACAGGGGAACACTGAAGCTTTCTTT | CASSPLSGQGNTEAFF | TRBV19 | TRBD1 | TRBJ1-1 | once
TGTGCCAGCAGCGAAGGGGGTTTCGCCGCAACTAATGAAAAACTGTTTTTT | CASSEGGFAATNEKLFF | TRBV2 | - | TRBJ1-4 | -
TGTGCCAGCAGCCGCATCCGGACAGGGGTTAATTGGAGAGAGACCCAGTACTTC | CASSRIRTGVNWRETQYF | TRBV7-9 | TRBD1 | TRBJ2-5 | -
TGTGCCAGCAGTTTAGCAGGGGCTCTGGAGACCCAGTACTTC | CASSLAGALETQYF | TRBV27 | - | TRBJ2-5 | -
TGCGCCAGCAGCTACGGTAACACTGAAGCTTTCTTT | CASSYGNTEAFF | TRBV5-1 | - | TRBJ1-1 | -
TGCAGCGGAGGGACAGGGCTAAACTATGGCTACACCTTC | CSGGTGLNYGYTF | TRBV29-1 | TRBD1 | TRBJ1-2 | once
TGCAGTGCTCGCCATGAGGAAAAACTGTTTTTT | CSARHEEKLFF | TRBV20-1 | - | TRBJ1-4 | -
TGTGCCAGCAGCTTGGTTTTGAGCTCCTACAATGAGCAGTTCTTC | CASSLVLSSYNEQFF | TRBV7-8 | - | TRBJ2-1 | -
TGTGCCAGAAAGACAGGCACGAACACTGAAGCTTTCTTT | CARKTGTNTEAFF | TRBV12-3/TRBV12-4 | - | TRBJ1-1 | -
TGTGCCAGTAGTGCCTCCGGGACTAGGAGCTCCTACAATGAGCAGTTCTTC | CASSASGTRSSYNEQFF | TRBV19 | TRBD2 | TRBJ2-1 | -
TGTGCCAGCAGTGAAGCGCTTAACAGCTACAATGAGCAGTTCTTC | CASSEALNSYNEQFF | TRBV2 | - | TRBJ2-1 | -
TGTGCCAGCAGGCTAGACAGGGTGAACACTGAAGCTTTCTTT | CASRLDRVNTEAFF | TRBV6-5 | TRBD1 | TRBJ1-1 | -
TGCAGCGTTTCAGGGGGAGGTTCAACTAATGAAAAACTGTTTTTT | CSVSGGGSTNEKLFF | TRBV29-1 | TRBD1 | TRBJ1-4 | -
TGTGCCAGCAGCAAAGGTGAACAGACCTACGAGCAGTACTTC | CASSKGEQTYEQYF | TRBV21-1 | - | TRBJ2-7 | few